This T cell receptor beta chain originates from a study of T cell repertoires in cytomegalovirus infection. For the study at large: It can be stated that public TCR beta signatures indicated CMV infection as well as a matching HLA type.

Findings and caveats of the study: Based on cumulative public TCR beta family frequency, carriers of CMV plus the relevant HLA were identified. The study found HLA-C-restricted CMV-specific TCR beta clonotypes dominating the ex vivo response.

TCRdb re-called the reads with MiXCR, one entry per CDR3 protein. The repertoire consists of some 200,000 distinct CDR3 sequences, with 38% occurring once and the leading ten covering more than 50%. For this clonotype: Its target is unknown.

The CDR3 has 12 residues. Looked up from germline, CDR1 is SGHAT and CDR2 is FQNNGV. V gave up 6 bases and J gave up 8 bases, with 13 bases separating them. The sequenced sample was CD8+ T cells from cultured PBMCs, obtained from culture after CMV antigen stimulation. This receptor was obtained from a human donor in good health (CMV status not recorded). Some clones in this sample may be carry-over from other donors' samples. V gene TRBV11-2 combines with J gene TRBJ1-1; D not resolved. CDR3 sequence: CASRSHLPEAFF. DNA for the CDR3: TGTGCCAGCAGGTCCCACTTGCCCGAAGCTTTCTTT.